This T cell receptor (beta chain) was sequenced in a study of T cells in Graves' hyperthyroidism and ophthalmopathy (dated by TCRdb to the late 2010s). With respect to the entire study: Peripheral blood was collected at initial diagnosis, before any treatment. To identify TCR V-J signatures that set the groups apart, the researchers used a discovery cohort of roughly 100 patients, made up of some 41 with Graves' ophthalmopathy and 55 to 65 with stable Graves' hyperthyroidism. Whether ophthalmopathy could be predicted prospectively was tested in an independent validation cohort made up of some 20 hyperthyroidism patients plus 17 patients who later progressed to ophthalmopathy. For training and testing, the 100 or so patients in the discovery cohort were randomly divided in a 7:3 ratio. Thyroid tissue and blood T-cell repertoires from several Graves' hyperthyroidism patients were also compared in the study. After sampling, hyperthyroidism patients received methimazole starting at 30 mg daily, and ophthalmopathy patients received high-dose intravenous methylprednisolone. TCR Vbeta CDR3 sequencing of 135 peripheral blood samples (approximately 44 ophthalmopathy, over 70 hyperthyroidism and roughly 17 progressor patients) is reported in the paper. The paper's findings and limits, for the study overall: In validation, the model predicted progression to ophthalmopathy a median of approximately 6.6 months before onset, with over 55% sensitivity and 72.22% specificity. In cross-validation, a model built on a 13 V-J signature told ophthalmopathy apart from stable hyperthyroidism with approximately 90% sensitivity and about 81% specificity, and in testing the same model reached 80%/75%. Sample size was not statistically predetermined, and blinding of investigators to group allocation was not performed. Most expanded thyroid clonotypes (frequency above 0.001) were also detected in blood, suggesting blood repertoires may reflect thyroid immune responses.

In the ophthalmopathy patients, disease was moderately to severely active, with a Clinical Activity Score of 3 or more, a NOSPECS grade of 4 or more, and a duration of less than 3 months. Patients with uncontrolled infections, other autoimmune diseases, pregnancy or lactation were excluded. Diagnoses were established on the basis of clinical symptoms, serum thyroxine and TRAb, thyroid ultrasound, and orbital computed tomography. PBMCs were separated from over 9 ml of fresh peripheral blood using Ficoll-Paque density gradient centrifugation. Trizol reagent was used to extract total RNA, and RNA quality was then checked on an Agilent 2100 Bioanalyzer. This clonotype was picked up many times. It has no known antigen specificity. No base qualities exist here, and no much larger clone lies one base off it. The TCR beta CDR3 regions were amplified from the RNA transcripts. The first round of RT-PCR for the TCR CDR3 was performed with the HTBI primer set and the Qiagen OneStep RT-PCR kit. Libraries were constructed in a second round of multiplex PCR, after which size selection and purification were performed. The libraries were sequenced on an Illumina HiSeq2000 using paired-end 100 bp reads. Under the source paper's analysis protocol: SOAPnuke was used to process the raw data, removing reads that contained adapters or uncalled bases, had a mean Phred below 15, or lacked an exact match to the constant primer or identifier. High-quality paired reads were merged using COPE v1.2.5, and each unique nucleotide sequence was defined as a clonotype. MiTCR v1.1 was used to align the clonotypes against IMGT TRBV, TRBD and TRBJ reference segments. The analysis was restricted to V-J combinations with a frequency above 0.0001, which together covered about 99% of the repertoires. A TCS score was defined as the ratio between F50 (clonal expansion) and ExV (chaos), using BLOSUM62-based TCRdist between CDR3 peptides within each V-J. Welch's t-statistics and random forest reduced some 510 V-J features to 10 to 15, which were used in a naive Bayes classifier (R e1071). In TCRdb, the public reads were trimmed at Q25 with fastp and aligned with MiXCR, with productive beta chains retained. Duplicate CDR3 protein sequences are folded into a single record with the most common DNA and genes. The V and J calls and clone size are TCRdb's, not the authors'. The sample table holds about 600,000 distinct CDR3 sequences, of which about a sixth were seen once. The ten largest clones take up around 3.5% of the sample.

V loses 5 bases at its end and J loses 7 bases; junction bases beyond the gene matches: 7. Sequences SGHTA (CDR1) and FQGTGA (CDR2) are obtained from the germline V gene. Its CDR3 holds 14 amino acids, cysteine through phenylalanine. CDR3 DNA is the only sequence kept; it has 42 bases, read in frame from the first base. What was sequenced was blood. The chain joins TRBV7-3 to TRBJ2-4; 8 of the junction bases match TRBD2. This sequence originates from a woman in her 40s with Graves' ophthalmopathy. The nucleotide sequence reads TGTGCCAGCAGCCAAACGGGGGGGGCGAACATTCAGTACTTC. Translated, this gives CASSQTGGANIQYF. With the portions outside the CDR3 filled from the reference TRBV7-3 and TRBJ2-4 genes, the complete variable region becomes GAGVSQTPSNKVTEKGKYVELRCDPISGHTALYWYRQSLGQGPEFLIYFQGTGAADDSGLPNDRFFAVRPEGSVSTLKIQRTERGDSAVYLCASSQTGGANIQYFGAGTRLSVL.